This T cell receptor (beta chain) stems from a study of CD8 T cells in Susac syndrome (dated by TCRdb to the late 2010s). Notes on the research overall: Whether CD8+ T cell activation and differentiation in Susac syndrome was antigen driven was tested using repertoire sequencing. On the study overall, not on this receptor specifically: The number of individuals in the TCR sequencing and HLA analysis was acknowledged as relatively small.

RNA was extracted using the RNeasy kit, and about 0.5 to 1 microgram was reverse transcribed with random hexamers. TCR beta CDR3 regions were amplified with the immunoSEQ multiplex PCR assay covering 54 Vbeta and 13 Jbeta segments. Bias from PCR amplification was corrected by using a synthetic template baseline for primer optimization and for computational correction. The authors' analysis ran thus. Reads were assigned to V, D and J genes according to IMGT and analyzed in immunoSEQ Analyzer, with only productive sequences retained. Clonality was calculated as one minus the Shannon entropy normalized by log2 of the number of productive unique sequences. Public and private clones were assessed among the 100 most prevalent clones of each patient and control. Susac-specific clones were defined as absent from healthy and MS cohorts, over a thousand published viral clones and other ImmuneACCESS disease sequences. TCRdb's own reprocessing of the public reads used fastp at Q25 and MiXCR and kept productive beta chains. Every entry covers one CDR3 protein and lists the most common genes and DNA from its rows. These V and J calls originate from TCRdb's pipeline instead of the authors' own analysis. Present in this sample are around 200,000 distinct CDR3 sequences, just under 95% of which were seen just once. 0.082% of the sample comes from the top ten.

Including cysteine and phenylalanine, the CDR3 has 13 amino acids. The CDR3 DNA has 39 bases and is translated from base 1. V is shortened by 0 bases, J by 10 bases, and the region joining them spans 10 bases. The germline V gene gives CDR1 as LGHNT and CDR2 as FRNRAP. On this clonotype: Its antigen has not been determined. No base quality information exists; no much larger clone differs at one position.

Peripheral blood CD8+ and CD4+ T cells from healthy donors, Susac syndrome patients and multiple sclerosis patients were profiled using high-throughput TCR beta sequencing. Multiple sclerosis controls were treatment-naive patients with stable or active relapsing-remitting disease fulfilling revised McDonald criteria. Bulk CD8+ and CD4+ T cells were purified magnetically by negative isolation, whereas CD8+ TEMRA cells were enriched by FACS. Blood was drawn into EDTA tubes, processed within 24 hours, and PBMCs were isolated by density gradient centrifugation. PBMCs intended for TCR sequencing were frozen in liquid nitrogen and were later thawed in a 37 degrees C water bath. The sorted or isolated CD4+, CD8+ and CD8+ TEMRA cells reached a purity of at least 90%.

This sequence uses TRBV12-5 and TRBJ2-1; the D gene cannot be resolved reliably. The source is a human donor with multiple sclerosis. Specimen: CD4+ T cells from PBMCs. DNA sequence: TGTGCTAGTGGTTTGGTACGGCCCGGGGAGCAGTTCTTC. Its protein reads: CASGLVRPGEQFF.